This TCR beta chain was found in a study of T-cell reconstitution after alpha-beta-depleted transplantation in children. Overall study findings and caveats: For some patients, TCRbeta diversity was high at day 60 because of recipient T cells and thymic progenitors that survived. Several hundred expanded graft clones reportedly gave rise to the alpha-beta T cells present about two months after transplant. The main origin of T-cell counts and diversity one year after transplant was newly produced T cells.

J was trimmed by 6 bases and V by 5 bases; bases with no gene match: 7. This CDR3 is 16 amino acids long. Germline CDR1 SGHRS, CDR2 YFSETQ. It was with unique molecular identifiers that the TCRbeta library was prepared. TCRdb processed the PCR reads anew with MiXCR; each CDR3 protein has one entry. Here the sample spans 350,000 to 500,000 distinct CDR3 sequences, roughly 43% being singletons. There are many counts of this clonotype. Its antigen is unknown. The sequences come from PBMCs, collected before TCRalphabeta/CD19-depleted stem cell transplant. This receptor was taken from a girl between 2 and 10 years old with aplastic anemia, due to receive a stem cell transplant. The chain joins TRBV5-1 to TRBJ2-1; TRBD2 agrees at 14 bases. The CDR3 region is CASRSTSGRAGNEQFF. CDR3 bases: TGCGCCAGCAGGTCGACTAGCGGGAGGGCCGGCAATGAGCAGTTCTTC.